The rows below give T cell receptor beta chains drawn from one sample of a study of blood T cell repertoires in COVID-19. Sequenced by immunoSEQ multiplex PCR; TCRdb stores in-frame clones only, minus some. The table shows 100,000 to 110,000 clones, with more than 70% occurring only once. The sequenced material came from peripheral blood. The receptors were gathered from a human donor in a cohort sampled during active COVID-19. CDR3s include the opening cysteine and the closing phenylalanine or tryptophan. D genes are given only for firm matches. The listing skips clone size in some rows; elsewhere it reads once, few, many or a size class.

d_call j_call cdr3_length clone_size v_call cdr3_aa cdr3_nt
TRBD2 TRBJ2-7 17 NA TRBV5-1 CASSRIASGRLSYEQYF TGCGCCAGCAGCCGCATTGCTAGCGGGAGGTTATCCTACGAGCAGTACTTC
TRBD1 TRBJ2-2 15 once TRBV6-6 CASSYGQGQAGELFF TGTGCCAGCAGTTATGGACAGGGGCAAGCCGGGGAGCTGTTTTTT
NA TRBJ1-2 15 NA TRBV3-1/TRBV3-2 CASSQRSLDSYGYTF TGTGCCAGCAGCCAGAGATCCCTCGACAGCTATGGCTACACCTTC
NA TRBJ2-7 14 few TRBV7-7 CASSQAQGSYEQYF TGTGCTAGCAGCCAAGCTCAGGGCTCCTACGAGCAGTACTTC
NA TRBJ2-5 14 NA TRBV5-4 CASSGVGLQETQYF TGTGCCAGCAGCGGGGTGGGACTGCAAGAGACCCAGTACTTC
TRBD1 TRBJ1-2 14 NA TRBV27 CASRSGQGTYGYTF TGTGCCAGCAGGTCGGGACAGGGGACCTATGGCTACACCTTC
NA TRBJ1-6 17 NA TRBV5-4 CASSLMSSGAMNSPLHF TGTGCCAGCAGCTTAATGTCATCAGGGGCGATGAATTCACCCCTCCACTTT
TRBD1 TRBJ1-2 13 once TRBV3-1/TRBV3-2 CASSRTGYYGYTF TGTGCCAGCAGCCGGACAGGTTACTATGGCTACACCTTC
NA TRBJ1-2 14 NA TRBV5-4 CASSLERTFYGYTF TGTGCCAGCAGCTTGGAACGGACATTCTATGGCTACACCTTC
TRBD1 TRBJ1-2 15 NA TRBV19 CASSSDREFNYGYTF TGTGCCAGTAGTTCCGACAGGGAATTTAACTATGGCTACACCTTC
NA TRBJ1-2 13 NA TRBV7-9 CASSLAEGYGYTF TGTGCCAGCAGCTTAGCGGAGGGATATGGCTACACCTTC
NA TRBJ2-5 14 NA TRBV7-9 CASSNPSGAETQYF TGTGCCAGCAGCAACCCATCAGGGGCAGAGACCCAGTACTTC
TRBD1 TRBJ2-5 15 few TRBV18 CASSPGQGGQETQYF TGTGCCAGCTCACCAGGACAGGGGGGGCAAGAGACCCAGTACTTC
NA TRBJ1-2 14 NA TRBV29-1 CSVEGPGSDYGYTF TGCAGCGTTGAAGGCCCGGGGTCAGACTATGGCTACACCTTC
TRBD1 TRBJ1-5 15 NA TRBV29-1 CSVAKGKGGSQPQHF TGCAGCGTCGCTAAAGGTAAAGGGGGCTCTCAGCCCCAGCATTTT